Below, 20 T cell receptor beta chains from the same sample are listed, as sequenced in a study of T cell clonality in common variable immunodeficiency. General study results and limits: Reportedly, TCR beta sequences from common variable immunodeficiency showed fewer deletions and N-nucleotide insertions.

No antigen has been identified for these receptors. Clones were read by immunoSEQ multiplex PCR, and TCRdb kept only the in-frame ones, dropping some. This sample comprises more than 35,000 clones, none seen once only. Material: peripheral blood mononuclear cells. All receptors derive from a human donor with common variable immunodeficiency.

This clone was counted ten times or more. Coverage ceases 3 residues before the CDR3 finishes, and the germline J gene fills in the end. The chain recombines TRBV18 with TRBJ2-3; the D gene is possibly TRBD1 (5 bases). CDR1 and CDR2 (germline): KGHSH, LQKENI. The V and J ends lost 1 base and 2 bases respectively, with 10 bases between them. There are 15 residues in the CDR3. The CDR3 bases that were read are TGTGCCAGCTCACCACGGCAGGGCCACACAGATACG. It is translated as CASSPRQGHTDT. The whole CDR3 protein is CASSPRQGHTDTQYF.

This clone has at least ten counts. The CDR3: CASSLAFGDGTDTQYF. CDR3 DNA (partial): TGCGCCAGCAGCTTGGCTTTCGGGGATGGCACAGATACG. The chain combines TRBV5-1 with TRBJ2-3, with a tentative D call TRBD2 (5 bases). Read sequence stops 3 residues before the CDR3 end, and the germline J gene provides the missing end. The germline V gene encodes CDR1 SGHRS and CDR2 YFSETQ. This CDR3 has 16 amino acids. The V end was cut by 0 bases, the J end by 1 base, with 12 bases between. Combining the CDR3 with reference TRBV5-1 and TRBJ2-3 gives the whole variable domain KAGVTQTPRYLIKTRGQQVTLSCSPISGHRSVSWYQQTPGQGLQFLFEYFSETQRNKGNFPGRFSGRQFSNSRSEMNVSTLELGDSALYLCASSLAFGDGTDTQYFGPGTRLTVL.

This clone was detected ten times or more. The missing CDR3 end, 3 residues past where the read stops, is filled in from the germline J gene. This rearrangement joins TRBV19 to TRBJ1-5; 8 bases match TRBD1. The ends lost 3 bases at V and 3 bases at J; junction bases unmatched: 13. Germline CDR1 and CDR2: LNHDA and SQIVND (reference sequence). The CDR3 runs 18 residues. Partial CDR3 DNA: TGTGCCAGTAGTATCAGGGACAGGTTCGAGAGGAACAATCAGCCC. It yields the protein CASSIRDRFERNNQP. The CDR3 as a whole reads CASSIRDRFERNNQPQHF.

Regarding this clone: The CDR3 end falls 3 residues outside the read, so it is completed with the germline J gene. V and J are TRBV6-2 or TRBV6-3 and TRBJ1-2, with 7 bases that match TRBD1. Trimming cost V 6 bases and J 4 bases; bases outside gene matches: 11. The CDR3 sequence is 15 residues long. In germline, CDR1 is MNHEY, CDR2 SVGEGT. CDR3 in amino acids: CASSLFDRAGYGYTF. The CDR3 bases that were read are TGTGCCAGCAGCTTATTCGACAGGGCGGGCTATGGC.

About this clone: The CDR3 end lies 3 residues beyond the end of the read and is filled in from the germline J gene. The V gene is TRBV19, the J gene TRBJ2-5, with a weak D call TRBD1 (6 bases). The CDR3 sequence is 16 residues long. The V end was cut by 5 bases, the J end by 2 bases, with 18 bases between. Germline CDR1 and CDR2: LNHDA and SQIVND (reference sequence). This CDR3 is CASSFNRAWAQETQYF. The CDR3 DNA, read in part, is TGTGCCAGTAGTTTCAACAGGGCTTGGGCTCAAGAGACC.

This clone showed up many times. The read finishes 3 residues shy of the CDR3 end, and the germline J gene is used to complete it. The chain employs TRBV7-8 and TRBJ1-6; the match to TRBD1 covers 9 bases. This CDR3 has 16 amino acids. In germline, CDR1 is SGHVS, CDR2 FQNEAQ. The ends lost 5 bases at V and 10 bases at J; junction bases unmatched: 12. The covered CDR3 bases are TGTGCCAGCAGCGCTACAGGGGGCCCCTCTAGGTCACCC. Translation gives CASSATGGPSRSP. The full CDR3 protein is CASSATGGPSRSPLHF.

This clone was seen at least ten times. The CDR3 goes on 3 residues after the read ends, and that part is filled in from the germline J gene. The rearrangement links TRBV20-1 to TRBJ2-7; D may be TRBD1 (5 bases). This CDR3 contains 13 residues. Per germline, CDR1 DFQATT and CDR2 SNEGSKA (reference sequence). Between the trimmed V and J ends, which lost 1 base and 5 bases, there was a span of 12 bases. This CDR3 reads CSARVAQGNEQYF. The sequenced CDR3 bases are TGCAGTGCTAGAGTTGCGCAGGGCAACGAG.

With regard to this clone: Germline is not matched at one junction end, which may reflect a read error. CDR3 DNA (partial): TGTGCCAGCAGATTAGGAGGGAGCACAGATACG. Its protein product is CASRLGGSTDT. The full CDR3 protein reads CASRLGGSTDTQYF. The J gene is TRBJ2-3, the V gene TRBV7-2; weak D call: TRBD2 (6 bases). The read ends 3 residues early relative to the CDR3; the germline J gene fills the gap. The V gene's germline CDR1 is SGHTA and CDR2 FQGNSA. There are 14 residues in the CDR3.

The CDR3 protein is CASSGASSYGYTF. The sequenced part of the CDR3 DNA is TGTGCCAGCAGCGGGGCCTCCAGCTATGGC. J is TRBJ1-2 and V is TRBV7-2; weak D call: TRBD1 (5 bases). The observed sequence ends 3 residues before the CDR3 terminus, with the missing tail filled in from the germline J gene. The V gene's germline CDR1 is SGHTA and CDR2 FQGNSA. V lost 5 bases and J 4 bases, leaving 11 bases between the germline ends. This CDR3 region has 13 residues.

This clone was observed a handful of times. The read is 3 residues too short to cover the CDR3 end, so that end is filled in from the germline J gene. This chain uses TRBV7-7 with TRBJ2-3, with TRBD2 matching over 9 bases. V was pared by 1 base and J by 3 bases, with 2 bases of the junction left unmatched. The CDR3 totals 15 residues. Germline loops: CDR1 SSHAT, CDR2 FNYEAQ (reference sequence). The CDR3 DNA, read in part, is TGTGCCAGCAGCTTAGGGCGGGGGGGTACAGATACG. Its translation: CASSLGRGGTDT. From start to end, the CDR3 is CASSLGRGGTDTQYF.

This clone came up a few times. The read ends 3 residues shy of where the CDR3 ends; the end is completed using the germline J gene. V usage is TRBV19 and J usage is TRBJ1-4; 8 bases map to TRBD1. V shed 8 bases, J shed 7 bases, and the junction held 12 bases outside the gene matches. CDR3 length: 15 residues. From germline, CDR1 is LNHDA and CDR2 SQIVND (reference sequence). The CDR3 region is CASRPGTGVGEKLFF. Incomplete CDR3 DNA: TGTGCCAGTCGCCCAGGGACAGGAGTAGGTGAAAAA.

CDR3 sequence: CAWSQGAVQPQHF. Incomplete CDR3 DNA: TGTGCCTGGAGTCAGGGGGCAGTTCAGCCC. The J gene is TRBJ1-5, the V gene TRBV30; the match to TRBD1 covers 8 bases. With the read ending 3 residues before the CDR3 end, the germline J gene is used to fill in that end. The germline CDR1 and CDR2 sequences are GTSNPN and SVGIG (reference sequence). V dropped 2 bases and J dropped 6; count of bases not matched to a gene: 3. This CDR3 comprises 13 residues.

This clone is termed medium-sized. The read is 3 residues too short to cover the CDR3 end, so that end is filled in from the germline J gene. The chain combines TRBV4-1 with TRBJ2-7; 12 bases are a match to TRBD2. Trimming removed 3 bases from V and 5 bases from J; junction bases left unmatched: 5. The CDR3 has 15 amino acids. Germline values: CDR1 MGHRA, CDR2 YSYEKL. The CDR3 here is CASSQTSGSLNEQYF. The sequenced CDR3 bases are TGCGCCAGCAGCCAGACTAGCGGGAGTTTGAACGAG.

Concerning this clone itself: Read sequence stops 3 residues before the CDR3 end, and the germline J gene provides the missing end. The chain has TRBV19 and TRBJ2-7; 7 bases align to TRBD1. This CDR3 spans 16 amino acids. V trimming: 8 bases; J trimming: 4 bases; junction bases outside the gene matches: 17. The germline CDR1 and CDR2 sequences are LNHDA and SQIVND (reference sequence). CDR3 DNA, as far as it was read: TGTGCCAGTCCCCCGGCGGGTGTGGACAGGAGATACGAG. Translated, it gives CASPPAGVDRRYE. From start to end, the CDR3 is CASPPAGVDRRYEQYF.

This clone was counted many times. The read comes to an end 3 residues before the CDR3 does, leaving the germline J gene to fill in the end. The V gene is TRBV5-1, the J gene TRBJ2-4, with D tentatively TRBD1 (6 bases). Germline lookup yields CDR1 SGHRS and CDR2 YFSETQ. CDR3 length: 15 residues. V was shortened by 4 bases and J by 5 bases, with 16 bases between the two germline ends. The CDR3 DNA, read in part, is TGCGCCAGCAGCCGCACGACAGGACGGGAAAACATT. It is translated as CASSRTTGRENI. The entire CDR3 protein reads CASSRTTGRENIQYF.

This clone was picked up a small number of times. The read finishes 3 residues shy of the CDR3 end, and the germline J gene is used to complete it. J is TRBJ2-7 and V is TRBV5-1; D is tentatively TRBD1 or TRBD2 (5 bases each). CDR1 is SGHRS, CDR2 YFSETQ, per germline. V dropped 3 bases and J dropped 3 bases, with 10 bases sitting between them. CDR3 length: 13 amino acids. The CDR3 bases that were read are TGCGCCAGCAGCTGGGCAGGGAGCTACGAG. Its translation is CASSWAGSYE. The whole CDR3 protein is CASSWAGSYEQYF.

This clone was counted between two and nine times. The CDR3 bases that were read are TGTGCCAGCAGCTCCGGGACAGGGATCGGCGAG. The encoded protein is CASSSGTGIGE. The full CDR3 protein reads CASSSGTGIGEQYF. The J gene is TRBJ2-7, the V gene TRBV7-2; 9 bases match TRBD1. The CDR3 end is not reached by the read, which stops 3 residues before it; the germline J gene fills it in. V shed 4 bases and J 6 bases; nucleotides not matched to a gene: 7. The length of the CDR3 is 14 residues. Germline lookup yields CDR1 SGHTA and CDR2 FQGNSA.

This clone occurred a few times. The read ends 3 residues before the CDR3 terminus; that terminus is restored from the germline J gene. The V gene is TRBV5-3, the J gene TRBJ2-5; D remains ambiguous. TRBV5-3 is identified as an open reading frame with a role that is uncertain. The CDR3 covers 13 residues. V lost 0 bases, J lost 5 bases, and 8 bases lay in between. The part of the CDR3 DNA that was read is TGTGCCAGAAGCTTGGAAGCGCGGGAGACC. Amino acids: CARSLEARET. The whole CDR3 reads CARSLEARETQYF.

There are a few counts of this clone. Read data end 3 residues before the CDR3 end; the end is taken from the germline J gene. This chain connects TRBV11-2 to TRBJ2-2; 7 nucleotides align to TRBD1. The CDR3 is 15 residues long. Germline values: CDR1 SGHAT, CDR2 FQNNGV. V gave up 6 bases and J gave up 4 bases; unmatched junction bases: 8. The CDR3: CASSPDRQATGELFF. The part of the CDR3 DNA that was read is TGTGCCAGCAGTCCGGACAGGCAGGCCACCGGGGAG. Looking up the rest from reference TRBV11-2 and TRBJ2-2 gives the full variable domain: EAGVAQSPRYKIIEKRQSVAFWCNPISGHATLYWYQQILGQGPKLLIQFQNNGVVDDSQLPKDRFSAERLKGVDSTLKIQPAKLEDSAVYLCASSPDRQATGELFFGEGSRLTVL.

This clone was found a few times. The read halts 3 residues ahead of the CDR3 end, with the missing end drawn from the germline J gene. The chain carries TRBV2 and TRBJ1-1; TRBD1 is a possible D gene (5 bases). Germline V gene data show CDR1 as SNHLY and CDR2 as FYNNEI. The CDR3 runs to 13 residues. V lost 3 bases and J 5 bases, leaving 10 bases between the germline ends. The part of the CDR3 DNA that was read is TGTGCCAGCAGTGAGCAGGGTGGGACTGAA. Translation gives CASSEQGGTE. The full CDR3 sequence reads CASSEQGGTEAFF. The full variable domain, its missing parts supplied by reference TRBV2 and TRBJ1-1, is EPEVTQTPSHQVTQMGQEVILRCVPISNHLYFYWYRQILGQKVEFLVSFYNNEISEKSEIFDDQFSVERPDGSNFTLKIRSTKLEDSAMYFCASSEQGGTEAFFGQGTRLTVV.